This T cell receptor beta chain was found in a study of molecular identifiers for immune sequencing clone quantification. Previously described methods and listed TCR primers were used for bulk TCR libraries. TCRdb itself ran the PCR reads through MiXCR, one entry per CDR3 protein. The sample has about 640,000 distinct CDR3 sequences, just under 20% seen once. The CDR3 has 14 residues. From germline, CDR1 is MNHEY and CDR2 SVGAGI. V was pared by 10 bases and J by 2 bases, with 16 bases between. The J gene is TRBJ2-3, the V gene TRBV6-5; possible D gene TRBD2, 6 bases. The sample comprised naive CD8+ T cells from blood, with Jurkat cell RNA spiked in. As for subset: FACS-sorted CD8+CD4-CCR7+CD45RA+ naive T cells. The receptor was derived from a human donor in good health. Some libraries in this study had Jurkat cell RNA spiked in. This chain's CDR3 is CATNRGGVTDTQYF. The CDR3 bases are TGTGCCACAAACCGGGGCGGGGTCACAGATACGCAGTATTTT.